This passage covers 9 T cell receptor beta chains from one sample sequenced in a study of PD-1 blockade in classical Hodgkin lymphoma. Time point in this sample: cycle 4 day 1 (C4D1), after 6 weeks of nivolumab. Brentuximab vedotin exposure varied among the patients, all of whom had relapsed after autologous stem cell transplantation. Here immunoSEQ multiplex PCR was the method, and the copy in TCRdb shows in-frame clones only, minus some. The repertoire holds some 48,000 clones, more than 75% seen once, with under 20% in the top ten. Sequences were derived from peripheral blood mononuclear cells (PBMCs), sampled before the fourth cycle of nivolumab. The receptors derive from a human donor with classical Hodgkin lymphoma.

The CDR3 DNA sequence: TGTGCCAGCAGCGCACAGGGGGCTGGGGCCAACGTCCTGACTTTC. This sequence encodes CASSAQGAGANVLTF. The chain joins TRBV2 to TRBJ2-6, with TRBD1 matching over 8 bases. This CDR3 region has 15 residues. V trimming: 6 bases; J trimming: 2 bases; junction bases outside the gene matches: 3. Germline V gene lookup returns CDR1 SNHLY and CDR2 FYNNEI. The full variable domain, with the rest looked up from reference TRBV2 and TRBJ2-6, is EPEVTQTPSHQVTQMGQEVILRCVPISNHLYFYWYRQILGQKVEFLVSFYNNEISEKSEIFDDQFSVERPDGSNFTLKIRSTKLEDSAMYFCASSAQGAGANVLTFGAGSRLTVL.

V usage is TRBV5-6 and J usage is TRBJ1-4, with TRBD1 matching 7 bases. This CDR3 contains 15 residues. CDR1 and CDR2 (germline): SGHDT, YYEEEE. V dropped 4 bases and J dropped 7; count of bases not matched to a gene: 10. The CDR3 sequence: CASSLAGGGGEKLFF. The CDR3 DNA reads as TGTGCCAGCAGCCTAGCAGGGGGAGGTGGTGAAAAACTGTTTTTT.

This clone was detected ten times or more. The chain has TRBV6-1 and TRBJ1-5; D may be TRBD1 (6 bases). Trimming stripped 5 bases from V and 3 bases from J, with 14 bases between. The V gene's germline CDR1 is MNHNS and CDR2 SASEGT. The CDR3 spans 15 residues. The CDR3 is CASSLTGSDNQPQHF. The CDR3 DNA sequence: TGTGCCAGCAGTCTAACAGGGTCGGACAATCAGCCCCAGCATTTT.

CDR3 in DNA: TGTGCCTGGAGTGTAGGTGGGGCCCTGGGCGAGCAGTACTTC. Amino acid sequence: CAWSVGGALGEQYF. The chain uses TRBV30 and TRBJ2-7, with a weak D call TRBD1 (5 bases). With 0 bases removed from V and 6 bases from J, the gap between germline ends came to 15 bases. Germline V gene sequence: CDR1 GTSNPN, CDR2 SVGIG (reference sequence). The CDR3 totals 14 residues.

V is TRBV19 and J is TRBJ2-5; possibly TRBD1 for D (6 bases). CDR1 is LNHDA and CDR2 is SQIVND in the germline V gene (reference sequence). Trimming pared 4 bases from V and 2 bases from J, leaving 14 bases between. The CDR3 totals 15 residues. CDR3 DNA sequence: TGTGCCAGTAGTAGCCTAACAGGGTCGCAAGAGACCCAGTACTTC. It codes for CASSSLTGSQETQYF.

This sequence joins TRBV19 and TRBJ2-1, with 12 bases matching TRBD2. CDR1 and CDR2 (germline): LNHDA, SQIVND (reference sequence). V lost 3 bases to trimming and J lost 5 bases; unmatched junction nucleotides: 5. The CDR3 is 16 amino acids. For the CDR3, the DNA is TGTGCCAGTAGTATGGGGACTAGCGGGTTTCACAATGAGCAGTTCTTC. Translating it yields CASSMGTSGFHNEQFF. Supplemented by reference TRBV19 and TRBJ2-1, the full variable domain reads DGGITQSPKYLFRKEGQNVTLSCEQNLNHDAMYWYRQDPGQGLRLIYYSQIVNDFQKGDIAEGYSVSREKKESFPLTVTSAQKNPTAFYLCASSMGTSGFHNEQFFGPGTRLTVL.

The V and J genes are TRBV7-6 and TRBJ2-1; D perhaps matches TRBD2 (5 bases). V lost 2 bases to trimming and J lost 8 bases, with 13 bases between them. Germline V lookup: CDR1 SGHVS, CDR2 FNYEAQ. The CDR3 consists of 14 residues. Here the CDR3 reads CASSLIGSDDEQFF. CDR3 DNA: TGTGCCAGCAGCTTAATAGGGAGCGACGATGAGCAGTTCTTC.

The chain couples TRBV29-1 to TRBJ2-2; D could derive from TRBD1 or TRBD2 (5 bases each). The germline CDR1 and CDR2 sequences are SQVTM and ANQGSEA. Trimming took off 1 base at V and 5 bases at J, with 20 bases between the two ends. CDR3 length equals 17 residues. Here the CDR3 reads CSVEVRGFGTTTGELFF. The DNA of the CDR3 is TGCAGCGTTGAAGTAAGAGGTTTTGGGACGACGACCGGGGAGCTGTTTTTT.

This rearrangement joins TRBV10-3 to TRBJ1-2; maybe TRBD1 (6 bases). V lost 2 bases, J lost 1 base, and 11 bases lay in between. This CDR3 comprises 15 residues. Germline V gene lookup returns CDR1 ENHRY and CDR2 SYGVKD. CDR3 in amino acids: CAISEPDSFNYGYTF. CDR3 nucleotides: TGTGCCATCAGTGAGCCGGACAGCTTTAACTATGGCTACACCTTC.